This T cell receptor beta chain derives from a study of T cell changes during pregnancy in multiple sclerosis. This CDR3 comprises 14 residues. V dropped 5 bases and J dropped 0 bases, with 13 bases sitting between them. CDR1 is SQVTM and CDR2 is ANQGSEA in the germline V gene. TCRdb keeps only in-frame clones here, not all; method: immunoSEQ multiplex PCR. The sample consists of roughly 100,000 clones, 92% of them appearing once. The chain carries TRBV29-1 and TRBJ1-1, with D hard to call. The sequence was collected from a female donor with multiple sclerosis, enrolled in a pregnancy study. Source: peripheral blood, taken after pregnancy. CDR3 region: CSVYRVRLNTEAFF. The CDR3 region has the DNA TGCAGCGTTTATCGGGTCCGCCTGAACACTGAAGCTTTCTTT.